The 10 T cell receptor beta chains listed next were all sequenced from one sample in a study of CD8 T cells in ankylosing spondylitis. Overall study results and limits: A TCR beta motif of several highly homologous variants seemed to mark ankylosing spondylitis blood.

Each CDR3 protein is one row after TCRdb ran MiXCR on the 5' RACE reads. This table holds fewer than 750,000 distinct CDR3 sequences, around a fifth found once. The antigens for these receptors are not known. What was sequenced was blood, either unsorted or a sorted T cell fraction (not recorded which). The receptors shown here come from a male donor with ankylosing spondylitis.

This clonotype has only a few counts. The CDR3 nucleotides are TGTGCCAGCAGCTTTTTAAGCACTGAAGCTTTCTTT. It yields the protein CASSFLSTEAFF. The chain uses TRBV7-9 and TRBJ1-1; D gene uncertain. Trimming took off 3 bases at V and 4 bases at J, with 6 bases between the two ends. The CDR3 totals 12 residues. Germline CDR1 reads SEHNR; CDR2 reads FQNEAQ (reference sequence).

This clonotype was seen many times. This chain connects TRBV7-9 to TRBJ2-2; a weak D match, TRBD1 (6 bases). Germline V lookup: CDR1 SEHNR, CDR2 FQNEAQ (reference sequence). The length of the CDR3 is 16 residues. Trimming pared 4 bases from V and 0 bases from J, leaving 12 bases between. The CDR3 DNA reads TGTGCCAGCAGCTCATTCGGGACAACGAACACCGGGGAGCTGTTTTTT. Protein sequence: CASSSFGTTNTGELFF.

V is TRBV7-9 and J is TRBJ1-2; unclear D gene. V was trimmed by 5 bases and J by 1 base, leaving 8 bases between them. Per germline, CDR1 SEHNR and CDR2 FQNEAQ (reference sequence). The CDR3 loop spans 13 amino acids. The CDR3 nucleotides are TGTGCCAGCAGCAACGACATTAACTATGGCTACACCTTC. Translated: CASSNDINYGYTF.

CDR3 sequence (DNA): TGCAGCGTTTGGGACCAGAACACCGGGGAGCTGTTTTTT. It translates to CSVWDQNTGELFF. The chain recombines TRBV29-1 with TRBJ2-2; D is tentatively TRBD1 or TRBD2 (5 bases each). CDR3 length: 13 amino acids. The V end was cut by 5 bases, the J end by 1 base, with 8 bases between. CDR1 SQVTM and CDR2 ANQGSEA come from the germline V gene.

The CDR3 nucleotides read TGTGCCAGTAGTATGTCGACAGGGGGCTCCTACAATGAGCAGTTCTTC. It specifies CASSMSTGGSYNEQFF. The J gene is TRBJ2-1, the V gene TRBV19, with TRBD1 identical over 9 bases. The germline CDR1 and CDR2 sequences are LNHDA and SQIVND (reference sequence). The CDR3 covers 16 residues. With V trimmed by 3 bases and J by 0 bases, 3 bases remained unmatched.

This clonotype was seen at least ten times. The rearrangement uses TRBV29-1 and TRBJ2-3; 8 bases agree with TRBD2. Germline CDR1 reads SQVTM; CDR2 reads ANQGSEA. The J segment lost 4 bases and the V segment lost 3 bases, leaving 3 bases of the junction unmatched. The CDR3 extends over 13 amino acids. The CDR3 nucleotides read TGCAGCGTTGAGAGGACTAGCTCAGATACGCAGTATTTT. Residues: CSVERTSSDTQYF.

This chain connects TRBV4-1 to TRBJ1-1; possible D gene TRBD1, 6 bases. This CDR3 has 14 residues. CDR1 MGHRA and CDR2 YSYEKL come from the germline V gene. Trimming left V 0 bases short and J 11 bases short, with 16 bases between. DNA of the CDR3: TGCGCCAGCAGCCAAGATAACAGGGAGCTGGTGGCTTTCTTT. It specifies CASSQDNRELVAFF.

This clonotype was observed a handful of times. The chain links TRBV7-9 to TRBJ1-2; TRBD1 might be the D (5 bases). This CDR3 has 14 residues. Germline V gives CDR1 SEHNR, CDR2 FQNEAQ (reference sequence). V gave up 2 bases and J gave up 4 bases, with 11 bases separating them. CDR3 bases: TGTGCCAGCAGCTTAAAAGGGGAGGGCTATGGCTACACCTTC. The encoded protein is CASSLKGEGYGYTF. Full variable domain (missing parts from reference TRBV7-9 and TRBJ1-2): DTGVSQNPRHKITKRGQNVTFRCDPISEHNRLYWYRQTLGQGPEFLTYFQNEAQLEKSRLLSDRFSAERPKGSFSTLEIQRTEQGDSAMYLCASSLKGEGYGYTFGSGTRLTVV.

The table lists this clonotype with a few counts. V and J are TRBV15 and TRBJ2-4, with D uncertain. The length of the CDR3 is 14 residues. Germline CDR1 reads LNHNV; CDR2 reads YYDKDF (reference sequence). Trimming took off 2 bases at V and 2 bases at J, with 7 bases between the two ends. CDR3 region: CATSRTVTKNIQYF. CDR3 sequence (DNA): TGTGCCACCAGCAGAACAGTTACCAAAAACATTCAGTACTTC. The entire variable domain, with the rest obtained from reference TRBV15 and TRBJ2-4, is as follows: DAMVIQNPRYQVTQFGKPVTLSCSQTLNHNVMYWYQQKSSQAPKLLFHYYDKDFNNEADTPDNFQSRRPNTSFCFLDIRSPGLGDTAMYLCATSRTVTKNIQYFGAGTRLSVL.

V and J are TRBV3-1 and TRBJ1-2; D gene ambiguous. This CDR3 has 13 amino acids. V lost 8 bases, J lost 0 bases, and 10 bases lay in between. Looked up from germline, CDR1 is LGHDT and CDR2 is YNNKEL (reference sequence). The CDR3: CASSRSANYGYTF. The CDR3 nucleotides are TGTGCCAGCTCCAGGTCGGCTAACTATGGCTACACCTTC.